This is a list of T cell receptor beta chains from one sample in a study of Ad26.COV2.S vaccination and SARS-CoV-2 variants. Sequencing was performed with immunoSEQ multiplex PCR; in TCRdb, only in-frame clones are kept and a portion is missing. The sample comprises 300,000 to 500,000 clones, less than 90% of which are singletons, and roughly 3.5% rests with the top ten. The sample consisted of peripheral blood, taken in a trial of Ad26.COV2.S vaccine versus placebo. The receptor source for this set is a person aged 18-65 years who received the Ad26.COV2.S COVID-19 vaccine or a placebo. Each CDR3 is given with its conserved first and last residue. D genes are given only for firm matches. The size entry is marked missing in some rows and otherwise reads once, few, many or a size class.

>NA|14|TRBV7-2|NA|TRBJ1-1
TGTGCCAGCAGCATCCCGACCCCGGGTACTGAAGCTTTCTTT
CASSIPTPGTEAFF
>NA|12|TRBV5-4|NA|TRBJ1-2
TGTGCCAGCAGCTTTTGGTCAGGGGAAAGAACCTTC
CASSFWSGERTF
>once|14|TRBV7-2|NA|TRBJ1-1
TGTGCCAGCAGCATCTCCGGGACCGACGGGGGAGCTTTCTTT
CASSISGTDGGAFF
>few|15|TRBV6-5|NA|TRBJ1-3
TGTGCCAGCAGTCCGGGACGAATCTCTGGAAACACCATATATTTT
CASSPGRISGNTIYF
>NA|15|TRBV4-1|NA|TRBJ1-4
TGCGCCAGCAGCCGCCCGACAGGCGGGAATGAAAAACTGTTTTTT
CASSRPTGGNEKLFF
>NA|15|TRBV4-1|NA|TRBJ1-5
TGCGCCAGCAGTTCTACAGGGATCAGCAATCAGCCCCAGCATTTT
CASSSTGISNQPQHF
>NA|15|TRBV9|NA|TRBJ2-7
TGTGCCAGCAGCCCAGGGACTTCGGGGATGGGCGAGCAGTACTTC
CASSPGTSGMGEQYF
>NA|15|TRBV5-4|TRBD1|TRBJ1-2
TGTGCCAGCAGCTTTCCACAGGGGGCTTCACGTGGCTACACCTTC
CASSFPQGASRGYTF
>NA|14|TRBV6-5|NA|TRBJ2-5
TGTGCCAGCAGCCCGACGGGGAGGCAAGAGACCCAGTACTTC
CASSPTGRQETQYF
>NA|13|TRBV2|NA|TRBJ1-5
TGTGCCAGCAGTGAGGCCCTAGGGGGGCCCCAGCATTTT
CASSEALGGPQHF
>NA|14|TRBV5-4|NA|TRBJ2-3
TGTGCCAGCAGCTTGGGTCAGGAGGGAGATACGCAGTATTTT
CASSLGQEGDTQYF
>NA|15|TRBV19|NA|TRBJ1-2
TGTGCCAGTAGTAGCGACGACGGCCTGGTCGGTGGCTACACCTTC
CASSSDDGLVGGYTF
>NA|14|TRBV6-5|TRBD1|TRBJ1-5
TGTGCCAGCAGTTCGCGACAGGGAGGTCAGCCCCAGCATTTT
CASSSRQGGQPQHF
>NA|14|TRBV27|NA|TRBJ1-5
TGTGCCAGCAGTTTTTTCGGGAGCAATCAGCCCCAGCATTTT
CASSFFGSNQPQHF
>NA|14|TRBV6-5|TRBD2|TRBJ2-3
TGTGCCACCACTAGCGGGGGGCAGGGAGATACGCAGTATTTT
CATTSGGQGDTQYF
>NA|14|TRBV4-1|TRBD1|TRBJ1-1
TGCGCCAGCAGCAGGACAGGGATGAACACTGAAGCTTTCTTT
CASSRTGMNTEAFF
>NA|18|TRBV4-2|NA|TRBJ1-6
TGTGCCAGCAGCCAAGATAATCGGCGGACGGTCATCCATTCACCCCTCCACTTT
CASSQDNRRTVIHSPLHF
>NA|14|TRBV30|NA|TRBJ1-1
TGTGCCTGGAGTGTAACTATCATGAACACTGAAGCTTTCTTT
CAWSVTIMNTEAFF